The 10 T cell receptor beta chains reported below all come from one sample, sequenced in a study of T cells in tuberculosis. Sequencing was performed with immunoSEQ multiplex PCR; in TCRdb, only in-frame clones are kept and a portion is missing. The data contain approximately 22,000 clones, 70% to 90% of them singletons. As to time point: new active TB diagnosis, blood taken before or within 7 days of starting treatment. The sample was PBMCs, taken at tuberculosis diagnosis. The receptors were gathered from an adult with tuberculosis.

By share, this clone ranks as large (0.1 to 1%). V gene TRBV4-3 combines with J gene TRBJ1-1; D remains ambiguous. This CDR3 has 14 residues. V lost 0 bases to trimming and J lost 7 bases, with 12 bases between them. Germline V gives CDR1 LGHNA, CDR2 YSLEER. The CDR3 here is CASSQDRAGGEAFF. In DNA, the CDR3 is TGCGCCAGCAGCCAAGATCGGGCCGGAGGTGAAGCTTTCTTT.

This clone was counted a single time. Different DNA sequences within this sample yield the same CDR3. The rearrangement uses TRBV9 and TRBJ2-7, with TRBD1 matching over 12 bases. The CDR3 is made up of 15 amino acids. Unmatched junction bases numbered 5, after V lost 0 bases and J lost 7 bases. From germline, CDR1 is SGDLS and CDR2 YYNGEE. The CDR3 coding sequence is TGTGCCAGCAGCGTAGCGGGACAGGGGGCTCGAGAGCAGTACTTC. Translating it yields CASSVAGQGAREQYF.

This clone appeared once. The CDR3 DNA is TGTGCCAGCAGCCAACTTAGCGGGGCCTTTAATGAAAAACTGTTTTTT. It codes for CASSQLSGAFNEKLFF. The rearrangement links TRBV14 to TRBJ1-4; D perhaps matches TRBD1 (5 bases). V lost 2 bases, J lost 4 bases, and 14 bases lay in between. This CDR3 is 16 amino acids long. The germline V gene encodes CDR1 SGHDN and CDR2 FVKESK.

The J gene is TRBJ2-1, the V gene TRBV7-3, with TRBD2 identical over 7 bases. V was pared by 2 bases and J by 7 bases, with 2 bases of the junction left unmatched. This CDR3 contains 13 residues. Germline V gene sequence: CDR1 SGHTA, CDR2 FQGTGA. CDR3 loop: CASSLSSGNEQFF. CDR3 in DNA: TGTGCCAGCAGCTTATCTAGCGGAAATGAGCAGTTCTTC.

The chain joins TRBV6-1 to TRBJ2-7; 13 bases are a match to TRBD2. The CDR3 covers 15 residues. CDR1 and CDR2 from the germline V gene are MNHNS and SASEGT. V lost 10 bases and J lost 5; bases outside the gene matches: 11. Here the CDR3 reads CATRLAGGPVDEQYF. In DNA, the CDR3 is TGTGCCACCAGACTAGCGGGGGGCCCGGTCGACGAGCAGTACTTC.

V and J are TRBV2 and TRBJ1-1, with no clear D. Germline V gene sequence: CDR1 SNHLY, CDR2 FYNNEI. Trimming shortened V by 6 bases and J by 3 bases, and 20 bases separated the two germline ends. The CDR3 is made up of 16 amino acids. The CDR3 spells CASSVTTLPTDTEAFF. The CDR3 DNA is TGTGCCAGCAGCGTCACGACGTTGCCGACTGACACTGAAGCTTTCTTT.

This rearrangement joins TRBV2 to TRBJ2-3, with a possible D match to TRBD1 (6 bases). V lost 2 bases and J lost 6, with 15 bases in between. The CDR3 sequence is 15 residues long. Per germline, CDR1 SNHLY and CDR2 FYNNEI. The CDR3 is CASSERGILWDTQYF. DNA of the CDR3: TGTGCCAGCAGTGAAAGGGGGATCCTTTGGGATACGCAGTATTTT.

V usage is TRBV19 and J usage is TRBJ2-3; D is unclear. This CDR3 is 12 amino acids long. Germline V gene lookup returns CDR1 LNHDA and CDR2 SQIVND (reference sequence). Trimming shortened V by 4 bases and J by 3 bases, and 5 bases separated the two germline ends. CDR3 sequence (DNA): TGTGCCAGTAGTACCCTAACAGATACGCAGTATTTT. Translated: CASSTLTDTQYF.

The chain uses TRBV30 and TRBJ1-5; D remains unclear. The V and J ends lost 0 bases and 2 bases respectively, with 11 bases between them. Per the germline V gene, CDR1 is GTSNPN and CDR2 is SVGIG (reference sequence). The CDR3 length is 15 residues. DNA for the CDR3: TGTGCCTGGAGTGTCAAGGGTAGCGGCAATCAGCCCCAGCATTTT. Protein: CAWSVKGSGNQPQHF. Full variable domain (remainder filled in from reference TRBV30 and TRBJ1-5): SQTIHQWPATLVQPVGSPLSLECTVEGTSNPNLYWYRQAAGRGLQLLFYSVGIGQISSEVPQNLSASRPQDRQFILSSKKLLLSDSGFYLCAWSVKGSGNQPQHFGDGTRLSIL.

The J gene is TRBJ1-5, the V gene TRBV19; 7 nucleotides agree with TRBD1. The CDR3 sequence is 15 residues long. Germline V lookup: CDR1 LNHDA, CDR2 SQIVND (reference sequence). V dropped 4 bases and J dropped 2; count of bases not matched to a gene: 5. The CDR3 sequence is CASSKGGVRNQPQHF. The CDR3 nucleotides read TGTGCCAGTAGTAAAGGGGGCGTCCGCAATCAGCCCCAGCATTTT.